This T cell receptor (beta chain) was profiled in a study of early T cells in non-severe SARS-CoV-2 infection. Study overall: The sequenced material was bulk RNA from unsorted whole blood, and its chains were unpaired.

The CDR3 covers 12 residues. Trimming stripped 3 bases from V and 5 bases from J, with 5 bases between. Germline CDR1 and CDR2: KGHSH and LQKENI. Many counts were recorded for this clonotype. TCRdb used MiXCR to reprocess the 5' RACE reads, holding one entry per CDR3 protein. The sample includes about 33,000 distinct CDR3 sequences, about 5% of them seen just once. The chain is built from TRBV18 and TRBJ2-1; D unresolved. What was sequenced was whole blood. The sequence was collected from an adult who was a healthcare worker with PCR-confirmed SARS-CoV-2 infection or an uninfected control (not recorded which). The CDR3 coding sequence is TGTGCCAGCTCACCGGACCACAATGAGCAGTTCTTC. This encodes CASSPDHNEQFF.